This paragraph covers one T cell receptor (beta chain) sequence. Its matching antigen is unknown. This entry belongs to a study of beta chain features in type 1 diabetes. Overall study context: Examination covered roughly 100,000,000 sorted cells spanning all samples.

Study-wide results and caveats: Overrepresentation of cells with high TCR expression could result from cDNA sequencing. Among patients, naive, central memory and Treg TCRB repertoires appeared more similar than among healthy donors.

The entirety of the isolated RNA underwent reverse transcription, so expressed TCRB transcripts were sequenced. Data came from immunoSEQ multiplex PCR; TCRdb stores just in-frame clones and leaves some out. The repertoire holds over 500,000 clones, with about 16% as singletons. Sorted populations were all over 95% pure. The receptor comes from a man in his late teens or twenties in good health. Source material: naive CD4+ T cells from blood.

CDR3 loop: CSVEGRANTQYF. CDR3 sequence (DNA): TGCAGCGTTGAGGGACGAGCAAATACGCAGTATTTT. The chain links TRBV29-1 to TRBJ2-3; D assignment may be TRBD1 or TRBD2 (5 bases each). Germline values: CDR1 SQVTM, CDR2 ANQGSEA. The CDR3 covers 12 residues. V shed 3 bases and J shed 7 bases, with 11 bases lying between them.